Each of the 32 T cell receptor beta chains below was sequenced from the same sample in a study of graft-versus-host responses after intestinal transplantation. Assay used: immunoSEQ multiplex PCR; TCRdb lists only in-frame clones, some missing. The table has tens of thousands of clones, about 92% seen once. These receptors have no known antigen. Sequencing used unstimulated CD8+ T cells sorted from spleen or lymph node cells, obtained before intestinal transplant. Every receptor here comes from a human donor who received an intestinal transplant.

The chain recombines TRBV5-1 with TRBJ2-7, with D possibly matching TRBD1 (5 bases). Per the germline V gene, CDR1 is SGHRS and CDR2 is YFSETQ. The ends were cut back, 1 base at V and 0 bases at J, with 8 bases in the middle. CDR3 length: 14 residues. This CDR3 reads CASSLTGFSYEQYF. The CDR3 DNA is TGCGCCAGCAGCTTGACAGGTTTCTCCTACGAGCAGTACTTC. The full variable domain, completed using reference TRBV5-1 and TRBJ2-7, is KAGVTQTPRYLIKTRGQQVTLSCSPISGHRSVSWYQQTPGQGLQFLFEYFSETQRNKGNFPGRFSGRQFSNSRSEMNVSTLELGDSALYLCASSLTGFSYEQYFGPGTRLTVT.

CDR3: CASSELRGLAGGSYNEQFF. The CDR3 DNA follows: TGTGCCAGCAGTGAACTGCGGGGACTAGCGGGGGGTTCCTACAATGAGCAGTTCTTC. The chain carries TRBV2 and TRBJ2-1; 15 bases map to TRBD2. The V gene's germline CDR1 is SNHLY and CDR2 FYNNEI. V was pared by 2 bases and J by 1 base, with 6 bases of the junction left unmatched. The CDR3 loop spans 19 amino acids.

This chain links TRBV11-2 with TRBJ2-7; weak D call: TRBD1 (7 bases). CDR1 is SGHAT, CDR2 FQNNGV, per germline. Trimming pared 6 bases from V and 3 bases from J, leaving 18 bases between. The CDR3 consists of 15 residues. CDR3 nucleotides: TGTGCCAGCAGAAGGACAGGAGGGACGTACTACGAGCAGTACTTC. It codes for CASRRTGGTYYEQYF.

This clone was seen once. This sequence joins TRBV7-6 and TRBJ2-3, with TRBD1 as a possible D gene (6 bases). Germline CDR1 and CDR2: SGHVS and FNYEAQ. CDR3 size: 17 residues. Between the trimmed V and J ends, which lost 5 bases and 3 bases, there was a span of 21 bases. In nucleotides, the CDR3 is TGTGCCAGCAGCCCTGTCCCCCCGGGGCAGGGGACAGATACGCAGTATTTT. It specifies CASSPVPPGQGTDTQYF.

The CDR3 spells CAISESRQNSNYGYTF. CDR3 DNA sequence: TGTGCCATCAGTGAGTCGAGACAGAACTCTAACTATGGCTACACCTTC. V usage is TRBV10-3 and J usage is TRBJ1-2; TRBD1 might be the D (5 bases). Trimming pared 0 bases from V and 0 bases from J, leaving 11 bases between. This CDR3 is 16 amino acids long. Per the germline V gene, CDR1 is ENHRY and CDR2 is SYGVKD.

The CDR3 DNA is TGTGCCAGCAGCTCAACCCTGGACAGGGGATACGAGCAGTACTTC. Protein: CASSSTLDRGYEQYF. The chain employs TRBV7-9 and TRBJ2-7; 9 nucleotides align to TRBD1. CDR3 length equals 15 residues. V lost 4 bases and J lost 4; bases outside the gene matches: 8. Germline V gene lookup returns CDR1 SEHNR and CDR2 FQNEAQ (reference sequence).

The rearrangement links TRBV12-5 to TRBJ1-5; D not certain. The CDR3 has 11 residues. Germline CDR1 LGHNT, CDR2 FRNRAP. V lost 6 bases to trimming and J lost 4 bases, with 4 bases between them. CDR3 bases: TGTGCTAGTGGCCCTAATCAGCCCCAGCATTTT. It codes for CASGPNQPQHF.

V usage is TRBV4-3 and J usage is TRBJ2-7, with unresolved D. The germline V gene encodes CDR1 LGHNA and CDR2 YSLEER. CDR3 length: 16 amino acids. V was cut by 0 bases and J by 0 bases, with 12 bases left in between. CDR3 coding DNA: TGCGCCAGCAGCCAAGAATGGCCACCAGACTCCTACGAGCAGTACTTC. This encodes CASSQEWPPDSYEQYF.

The chain links TRBV19 to TRBJ2-7; 7 bases line up with TRBD1. V was pared by 5 bases and J by 0 bases, with 10 bases of the junction left unmatched. This CDR3 comprises 16 residues. Per the germline V gene, CDR1 is LNHDA and CDR2 is SQIVND (reference sequence). The CDR3 here is CASSAALGTVSYEQYF. The CDR3 DNA reads as TGTGCCAGTAGTGCGGCTCTCGGGACAGTCTCCTACGAGCAGTACTTC.

V is TRBV7-2 and J is TRBJ1-6, with D perhaps TRBD1 (6 bases). CDR1 is SGHTA, CDR2 FQGNSA, per germline. The CDR3 is 15 amino acids. V was pared by 2 bases and J by 7 bases, with 12 bases between. The CDR3: CASSLYGQTNSPLHF. The DNA of the CDR3 is TGTGCCAGCAGCTTATACGGACAGACCAATTCACCCCTCCACTTT. The full variable domain, in which reference TRBV7-2 and TRBJ1-6 provide the parts outside the CDR3, is GAGVSQSPSNKVTEKGKDVELRCDPISGHTALYWYRQSLGQGLEFLIYFQGNSAPDKSGLPSDRFSAERTGGSVSTLTIQRTQQEDSAVYLCASSLYGQTNSPLHFGNGTRLTVT.

This clone was seen only a few times. The V call is TRBV10-3, the J call TRBJ1-1; 8 bases line up with TRBD1. V dropped 10 bases and J dropped 10; count of bases not matched to a gene: 11. Germline CDR1 ENHRY, CDR2 SYGVKD. The CDR3 runs 12 residues. The CDR3 DNA follows: TGTGCCACCGTGAGCGACAGGGGTGTAGCTTTCTTT. This gives the protein CATVSDRGVAFF.

This clone appeared once. The V call is TRBV5-8, the J call TRBJ1-2, with TRBD1 as a possible D gene (6 bases). This CDR3 is built from 15 residues. Between the trimmed V and J ends, which lost 5 bases and 0 bases, there was a span of 14 bases. Germline V lookup: CDR1 SGHTS, CDR2 YDEGEE. The CDR3, as DNA: TGTGCCAGCAGTCCAGGGGCAGACACTAACTATGGCTACACCTTC. It is translated as CASSPGADTNYGYTF.

The chain joins TRBV7-9 to TRBJ2-3; TRBD2 aligns across 12 bases. The CDR3 extends over 19 amino acids. V trimming: 4 bases; J trimming: 4 bases; junction bases outside the gene matches: 15. The V gene's germline CDR1 is SEHNR and CDR2 FQNEAQ (reference sequence). CDR3 in DNA: TGTGCCAGCAGCTCGCTGGGAGCTAGCGGGGGGGCCGGGCCAGATACGCAGTATTTT. It yields the protein CASSSLGASGGAGPDTQYF.

V and J are TRBV7-2 and TRBJ2-5; 7 positions agree with TRBD1. The J call may be mistaken, given a closer DNA end match to TRBJ2-7. Germline CDR1 is SGHTA and CDR2 is FQGNSA. The CDR3 consists of 15 residues. This CDR3 reads CASSLGTGSSYEQYF. In nucleotides, the CDR3 is TGTGCCAGCAGCTTAGGGACAGGTTCCTCCTACGAGCAGTACTTC.

This chain links TRBV30 with TRBJ2-5, with a tentative D call TRBD2 (6 bases). V was pared by 8 bases and J by 0 bases, with 13 bases between. This CDR3 has 13 amino acids. Germline V gene sequence: CDR1 GTSNPN, CDR2 SVGIG (reference sequence). The CDR3: CAGLGGYQETQYF. DNA of the CDR3: TGTGCCGGTCTTGGGGGGTACCAAGAGACCCAGTACTTC.

V gene TRBV30 combines with J gene TRBJ2-7, with a tentative D call TRBD1 (5 bases). The CDR3 runs 13 residues. Between the trimmed V and J ends, which lost 3 bases and 4 bases, there was a span of 13 bases. Per the germline V gene, CDR1 is GTSNPN and CDR2 is SVGIG (reference sequence). The CDR3 region is CAWSRITGYEQYF. For the CDR3, the DNA is TGTGCCTGGAGCCGGATTACAGGTTACGAGCAGTACTTC.

The chain is built from TRBV11-2 and TRBJ2-7; TRBD2 agrees at 13 bases. With 4 bases clipped from V and 4 bases from J, the junction kept 4 bases outside the gene matches. CDR1 is SGHAT, CDR2 FQNNGV, per germline. The CDR3 sequence is 15 residues long. CDR3 loop: CASSWPTSGGYEQYF. CDR3 in DNA: TGTGCCAGCAGCTGGCCGACTAGCGGGGGGTACGAGCAGTACTTC. Complete variable domain (other parts from reference TRBV11-2 and TRBJ2-7): EAGVAQSPRYKIIEKRQSVAFWCNPISGHATLYWYQQILGQGPKLLIQFQNNGVVDDSQLPKDRFSAERLKGVDSTLKIQPAKLEDSAVYLCASSWPTSGGYEQYFGPGTRLTVT.

The count of this clone is one. The chain recombines TRBV11-2 with TRBJ1-1; 7 bases agree with TRBD1. Germline V gene lookup returns CDR1 SGHAT and CDR2 FQNNGV. There are 14 residues in the CDR3. J was trimmed by 2 bases and V by 2 bases; bases with no gene match: 2. The CDR3 reads CASSLTGANTEAFF. The CDR3 DNA is TGTGCCAGCAGCTTAACAGGGGCTAACACTGAAGCTTTCTTT.

The V gene is TRBV4-1, the J gene TRBJ2-2; 10 positions agree with TRBD2. The V gene's germline CDR1 is MGHRA and CDR2 YSYEKL. The CDR3 runs to 16 residues. Trimming removed 2 bases from V and 4 bases from J; junction bases left unmatched: 4. CDR3 amino acids: CASSQLSGGVTGELFF. CDR3 coding DNA: TGCGCCAGCAGCCAACTGAGCGGGGGGGTCACCGGGGAGCTGTTTTTT.

The chain joins TRBV19 to TRBJ1-1; D not resolved. Between the trimmed V and J ends, which lost 10 bases and 11 bases, there was a span of 17 bases. This CDR3 is 11 amino acids long. Per the germline V gene, CDR1 is LNHDA and CDR2 is SQIVND (reference sequence). CDR3 bases: TGTGCCACTACGGCTTCGTTGAGGGCTTTCTTT. It encodes CATTASLRAFF.

The V call is TRBV4-3, the J call TRBJ1-6; 11 bases fit TRBD1. The CDR3 totals 15 residues. Unmatched junction bases numbered 3, after V lost 3 bases and J lost 8 bases. Germline V CDR1 and CDR2: LGHNA, YSLEER. The CDR3 sequence: CASSQDRGRDSPLHF. The CDR3 DNA reads TGCGCCAGCAGCCAGGACAGGGGGCGGGATTCACCCCTCCACTTT.

The chain has TRBV15 and TRBJ1-6; D may be TRBD1 (5 bases). The CDR3 loop spans 13 amino acids. CDR1 is LNHNV and CDR2 is YYDKDF in the germline V gene (reference sequence). The germline V and J ends were trimmed by 5 bases and 7 bases, with 9 bases remaining between them. The CDR3 spells CATSGDLNSPLHF. The CDR3 region has the DNA TGTGCCACCAGCGGGGACTTGAATTCACCCCTCCACTTT.

The chain combines TRBV10-2 with TRBJ1-1; 9 bases line up with TRBD1. The germline CDR1 and CDR2 sequences are WSHSY and SAAADI. The CDR3 totals 15 residues. Germline trimming cut 3 bases from V and 1 base from J; bases unmatched to any gene: 3. This chain's CDR3 is CASSDPTGGNTEAFF. CDR3 nucleotide sequence: TGCGCCAGCAGTGACCCGACAGGGGGGAACACTGAAGCTTTCTTT.

The CDR3 bases are TGCGCCAGCAGCCAAGATATAGGGACAGGGAACACCGGGGAGCTGTTTTTT. Its translation: CASSQDIGTGNTGELFF. V and J are TRBV4-3 and TRBJ2-2; 8 positions agree with TRBD1. Trimming cost V 0 bases and J 1 base; bases outside gene matches: 4. Per the germline V gene, CDR1 is LGHNA and CDR2 is YSLEER. The CDR3 sequence is 17 residues long.

This rearrangement joins TRBV6-5 to TRBJ1-2; 8 bases fit TRBD1. This CDR3 region has 15 residues. The germline V gene has CDR1 MNHEY and CDR2 SVGAGI. Germline trimming cut 2 bases from V and 6 bases from J; bases unmatched to any gene: 8. The CDR3 nucleotides read TGTGCCAGCAGTTACGGGCAGGGGGCGGTCGATGGCTACACCTTC. Translation gives CASSYGQGAVDGYTF.

The chain employs TRBV11-3 and TRBJ2-7, with a tentative D call TRBD2 (5 bases). Germline V lookup: CDR1 SGHNT, CDR2 YENEEA. The CDR3 runs 14 residues. Trimming removed 4 bases at V and 5 bases at J, with 15 bases between. The CDR3 coding sequence is TGTGCCAGCAGCTCACCGGGAAAAAGCCACGAGCAGTACTTC. It translates to CASSSPGKSHEQYF.

The gene calls are TRBV7-8 and TRBJ2-7; TRBD1 is a possible D gene (6 bases). Germline V gene lookup returns CDR1 SGHVS and CDR2 FQNEAQ. This CDR3 is built from 14 residues. The ends were cut back, 1 base at V and 6 bases at J, with 13 bases in the middle. This CDR3 reads CASSLGGQGSEQYF. CDR3 sequence (DNA): TGTGCCAGCAGCTTAGGGGGGCAGGGAAGCGAGCAGTACTTC. Variable domain in full (rest from reference TRBV7-8 and TRBJ2-7): GAGVSQSPRYKVAKRGQDVALRCDPISGHVSLFWYQQALGQGPEFLTYFQNEAQLDKSGLPSDRFFAERPEGSVSTLKIQRTQQEDSAVYLCASSLGGQGSEQYFGPGTRLTVT.

V and J are TRBV6-1 and TRBJ2-3; maybe TRBD2 (6 bases). CDR3 length: 15 residues. Looked up from germline, CDR1 is MNHNS and CDR2 is SASEGT. V dropped 3 bases and J dropped 6 bases, with 16 bases sitting between them. Here the CDR3 DNA reads TGTGCCAGCAGTGAGACTAGTCGTTATTGGGATACGCAGTATTTT. Translation gives CASSETSRYWDTQYF.

The V call is TRBV6-1, the J call TRBJ2-7; TRBD1 agrees at 10 bases. This CDR3 is built from 15 residues. J gave up 3 bases and V 6 bases, and 8 bases lay outside the gene matches. Germline CDR1 MNHNS, CDR2 SASEGT. CDR3 loop: CASRPTGTGDYEQYF. CDR3 DNA sequence: TGTGCCAGCAGGCCAACCGGGACAGGGGACTACGAGCAGTACTTC.

About this clone itself: The identical CDR3 is also encoded by other nucleotide sequences in the sample. CDR3 sequence reads: CASSILSGGADTQYF. The CDR3 coding sequence is TGTGCCAGTAGTATTCTTAGCGGGGGCGCAGATACGCAGTATTTT. The V call is TRBV19, the J call TRBJ2-3; 9 nucleotides align to TRBD2. J gave up 4 bases and V 3 bases, and 5 bases lay outside the gene matches. Germline V gene lookup returns CDR1 LNHDA and CDR2 SQIVND (reference sequence). This CDR3 spans 15 amino acids.

The chain carries TRBV4-3 and TRBJ2-7; 9 bases agree with TRBD1. J gave up 2 bases and V 0 bases, and 11 bases lay outside the gene matches. Germline V CDR1 and CDR2: LGHNA, YSLEER. CDR3 size: 18 residues. CDR3 sequence (DNA): TGCGCCAGCAGCCAAGAATCCCCGGGGACAGGGTGGACCTACGAGCAGTACTTC. As protein: CASSQESPGTGWTYEQYF.

The chain is built from TRBV6-5 and TRBJ1-2, with D perhaps TRBD1 (5 bases). Germline CDR1 is MNHEY and CDR2 is SVGAGI. This CDR3 region has 11 residues. V lost 9 bases, J lost 7 bases, and 12 bases lay in between. The CDR3: CARRGKRGYTF. The CDR3 DNA is TGTGCCAGGCGGGGGAAGCGTGGCTACACCTTC.